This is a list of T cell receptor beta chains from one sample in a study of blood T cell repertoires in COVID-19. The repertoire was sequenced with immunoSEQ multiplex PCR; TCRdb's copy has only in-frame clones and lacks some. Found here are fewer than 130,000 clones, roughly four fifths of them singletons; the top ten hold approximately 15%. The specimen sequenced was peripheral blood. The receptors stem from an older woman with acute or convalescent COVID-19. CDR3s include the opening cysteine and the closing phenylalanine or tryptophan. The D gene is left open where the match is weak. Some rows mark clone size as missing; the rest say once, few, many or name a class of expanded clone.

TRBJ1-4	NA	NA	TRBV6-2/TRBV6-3	TGTGCCAGCAACCCAGGGCGGGGCGGAACTAATGAAAAACTGTTTTTT	CASNPGRGGTNEKLFF
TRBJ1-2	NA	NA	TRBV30	TGTGCCTGGAGTGTACATTCTTCATTCGGGTACTATGGCTACACCTTC	CAWSVHSSFGYYGYTF
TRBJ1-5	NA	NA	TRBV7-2	TGTGCCAGCAGCTTAGGGGCAGGCTTTCAGCCCCAGCATTTT	CASSLGAGFQPQHF
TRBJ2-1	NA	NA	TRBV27	TGTGCCAGCAGTTCCCTGACAGCGTACAATGAGCAGTTCTTC	CASSSLTAYNEQFF
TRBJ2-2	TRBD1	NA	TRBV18	TGTGCCAGCTCCAAGGACAGGGGGGCGAACACCGGGGAGCTGTTTTTT	CASSKDRGANTGELFF
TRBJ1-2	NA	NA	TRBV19	TGTGCCAGTAGTATTTCCCCCTATCTAACAGGGAGTGATGGCTACACCTTC	CASSISPYLTGSDGYTF
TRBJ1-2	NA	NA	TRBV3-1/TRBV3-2	TGTGCCAGCAGCCAGGCTCCTAACTATGGCTACACCTTC	CASSQAPNYGYTF
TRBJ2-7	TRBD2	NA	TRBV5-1	TGCGCCAGACGTCGCGGGGGCTCCTACGAGCAGTACTTC	CARRRGGSYEQYF
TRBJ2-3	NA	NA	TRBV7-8	TGTGCCAGCAGCTTTGGGCGGGGGCGGCGTGATACGCAGTATTTT	CASSFGRGRRDTQYF
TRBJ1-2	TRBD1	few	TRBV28	TGTGCCAGCAGTAACCAGGGGGTTGGCTACACCTTC	CASSNQGVGYTF
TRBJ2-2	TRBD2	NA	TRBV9	TGTGCCAGCAGCGTAGACGATGTGGGTAGCGGGGGGGTCACCGGGGAGCTGTTTTTT	CASSVDDVGSGGVTGELFF
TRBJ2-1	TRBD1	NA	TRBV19	TGTGCCAGTAGTATTACAGGGGGCCCGAATAACGAGCAGTTCTTC	CASSITGGPNNEQFF
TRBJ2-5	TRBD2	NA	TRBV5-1	TGCGCCAGCAGCTTAGAGCGGGGGGCCCAAGAGACCCAGTACTTC	CASSLERGAQETQYF
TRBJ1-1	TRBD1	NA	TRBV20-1	TGCAGTGCTAGTACAGGGGGCGGTAACACTGAAGCTTTCTTT	CSASTGGGNTEAFF
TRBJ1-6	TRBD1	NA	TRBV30	TGTGCCTGGAGCGGGGGACAGGGGACCTCACCCCTCCACTTT	CAWSGGQGTSPLHF
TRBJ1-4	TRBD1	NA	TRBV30	TGTGCCTGGGCCCGCGACAGGGGAAGGGAAAAACTGTTTTTT	CAWARDRGREKLFF
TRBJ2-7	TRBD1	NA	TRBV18	TGTGCCAGCTCACCACTGTCAGGGGGCGACGAGCAGTACTTC	CASSPLSGGDEQYF
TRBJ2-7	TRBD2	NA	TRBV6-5	TGTGCCAGCAGTTACGTAGCGGGAACCTACGAGCAGTACTTC	CASSYVAGTYEQYF
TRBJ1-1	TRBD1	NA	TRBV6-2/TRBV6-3	TGTGCCAGCAGTTACTTGGGGACAGCGAACACTGAAGCTTTCTTT	CASSYLGTANTEAFF
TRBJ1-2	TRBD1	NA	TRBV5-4	TGTGCCAGCAGCTTAGAACAGGGGGCGGACTATGGCTACACCTTC	CASSLEQGADYGYTF
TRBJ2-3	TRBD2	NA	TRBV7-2	TGTGCCAGCAGCTTCCACCGCACTAGCGGGGGCCTCACAGATACGCAGTATTTT	CASSFHRTSGGLTDTQYF
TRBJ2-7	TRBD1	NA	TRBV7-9	TGTGCCAGCACACCAAGACAGGGTTCAGCGGACGAGCAGTACTTC	CASTPRQGSADEQYF
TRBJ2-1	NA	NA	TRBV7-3	TGTGCCAGCAGCTTAGGCAGGGACAATGAGCAGTTCTTC	CASSLGRDNEQFF
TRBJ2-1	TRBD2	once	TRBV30	TGTGCCTGGACTGGGACTAGCGGGGGGGCCAGGTACAATGAGCAGTTCTTC	CAWTGTSGGARYNEQFF
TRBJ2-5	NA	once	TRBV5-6	TGTGCCAGCAGCTTCGGTCCCGATGGGACCCAGTACTTC	CASSFGPDGTQYF
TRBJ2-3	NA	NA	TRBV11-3	TGTGCCAGCAGCTTAGAGGGGGGAGGAAATACGCAGTATTTT	CASSLEGGGNTQYF
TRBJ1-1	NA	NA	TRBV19	TGTGCCAGTAGTACCCCCCGGGTCCCATTCGAAGCTTTCTTT	CASSTPRVPFEAFF
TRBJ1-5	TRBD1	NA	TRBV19	TGTGCCAGTAGTACTGGGACAGGGGTTGAGCAGCCCCAGCATTTT	CASSTGTGVEQPQHF
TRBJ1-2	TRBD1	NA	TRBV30	TGTGCCTGGAGTGGAATCGGACAGGCAGTCTATGGCTACACCTTC	CAWSGIGQAVYGYTF
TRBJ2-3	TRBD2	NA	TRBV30	TGTGCCTGGAGTGGGACTAGCGGGGAGGAGTATACGCAGTATTTT	CAWSGTSGEEYTQYF
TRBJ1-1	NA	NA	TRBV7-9	TGTGCCAGCAGCTTAGTTCAGGCAACTGAAGCTTTCTTT	CASSLVQATEAFF
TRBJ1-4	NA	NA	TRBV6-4	TGTGCCAGCAGTGACGTAAATTCAACTAATGAAAAACTGTTTTTT	CASSDVNSTNEKLFF
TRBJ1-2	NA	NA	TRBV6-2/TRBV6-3	TGTGCCAGCAGTTACTCGTTGAGTCCGGGGACTTACGGCTACACCTTC	CASSYSLSPGTYGYTF
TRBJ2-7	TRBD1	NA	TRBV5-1	TGCGCCAGCAGCTTGGAGGGACAGGCCTACGAGCAGTACTTC	CASSLEGQAYEQYF
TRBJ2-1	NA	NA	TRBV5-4	TGTGCCAGCAGAAATGGACAAAAATATAACAATGAGCAGTTCTTC	CASRNGQKYNNEQFF
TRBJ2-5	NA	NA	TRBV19	TGTGCCAGTAGTACCGGACACTATCAAGGGGAGACCCAGTACTTC	CASSTGHYQGETQYF
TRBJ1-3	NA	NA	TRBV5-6	TGTGCCAGCAGCTTCAGGGTCTCTGGAAACACCATATATTTT	CASSFRVSGNTIYF
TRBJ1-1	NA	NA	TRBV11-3	TGTGCCAGCAGCTTGGAGGGAAACACTGAAGCTTTCTTT	CASSLEGNTEAFF
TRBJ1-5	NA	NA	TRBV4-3	TGCGCCAGCAGCCATAGAGGGCCGCTCGATCCCGTCCAGCCCCAGCATTTT	CASSHRGPLDPVQPQHF